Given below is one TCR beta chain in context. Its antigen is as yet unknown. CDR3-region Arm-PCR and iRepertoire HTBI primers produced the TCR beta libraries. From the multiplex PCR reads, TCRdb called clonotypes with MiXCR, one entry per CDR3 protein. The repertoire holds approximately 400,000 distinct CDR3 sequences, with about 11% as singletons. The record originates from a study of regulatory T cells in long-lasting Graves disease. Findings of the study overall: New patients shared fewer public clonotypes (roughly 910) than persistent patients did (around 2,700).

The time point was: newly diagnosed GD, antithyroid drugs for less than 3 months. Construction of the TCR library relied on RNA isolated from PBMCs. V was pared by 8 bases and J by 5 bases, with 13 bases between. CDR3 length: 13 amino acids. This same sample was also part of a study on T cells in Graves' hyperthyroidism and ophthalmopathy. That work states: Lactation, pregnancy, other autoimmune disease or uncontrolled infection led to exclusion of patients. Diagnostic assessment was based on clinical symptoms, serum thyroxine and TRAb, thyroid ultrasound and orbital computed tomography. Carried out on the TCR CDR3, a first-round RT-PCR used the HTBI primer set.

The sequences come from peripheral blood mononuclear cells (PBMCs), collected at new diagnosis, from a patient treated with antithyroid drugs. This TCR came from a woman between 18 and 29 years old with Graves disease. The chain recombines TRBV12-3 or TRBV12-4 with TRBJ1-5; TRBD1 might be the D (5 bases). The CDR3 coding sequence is TGTGCCAGCGGGGGGTCTTGGGATCAGCCCCAGCATTTT. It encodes CASGGSWDQPQHF.